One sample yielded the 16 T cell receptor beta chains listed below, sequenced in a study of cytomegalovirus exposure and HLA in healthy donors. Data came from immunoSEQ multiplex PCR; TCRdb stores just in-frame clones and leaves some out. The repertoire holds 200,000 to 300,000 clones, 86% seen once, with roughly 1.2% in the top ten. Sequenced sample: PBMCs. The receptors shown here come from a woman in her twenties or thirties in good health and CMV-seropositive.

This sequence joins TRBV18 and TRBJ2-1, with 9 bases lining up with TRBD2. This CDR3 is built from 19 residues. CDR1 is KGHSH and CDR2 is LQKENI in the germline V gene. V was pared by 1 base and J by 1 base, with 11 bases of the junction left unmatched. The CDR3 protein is CASSPLVLAGLGSYNEQFF. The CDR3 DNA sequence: TGTGCCAGCTCACCACTCGTCCTAGCGGGATTGGGGTCCTACAATGAGCAGTTCTTC.

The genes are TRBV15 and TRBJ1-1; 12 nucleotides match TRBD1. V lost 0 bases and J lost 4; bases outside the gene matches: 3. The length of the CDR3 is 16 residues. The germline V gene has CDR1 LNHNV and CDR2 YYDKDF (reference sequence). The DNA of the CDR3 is TGTGCCACCAGCAGAGAACCGGGACAGGGGGCCACTGAAGCTTTCTTT. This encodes CATSREPGQGATEAFF.

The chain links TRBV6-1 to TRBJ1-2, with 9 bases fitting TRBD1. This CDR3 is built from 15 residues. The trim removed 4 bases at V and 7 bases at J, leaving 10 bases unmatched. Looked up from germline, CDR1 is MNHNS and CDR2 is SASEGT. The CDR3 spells CASSVYPGTGTGYTF. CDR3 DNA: TGTGCCAGCAGTGTATATCCCGGGACAGGGACTGGCTACACCTTC.

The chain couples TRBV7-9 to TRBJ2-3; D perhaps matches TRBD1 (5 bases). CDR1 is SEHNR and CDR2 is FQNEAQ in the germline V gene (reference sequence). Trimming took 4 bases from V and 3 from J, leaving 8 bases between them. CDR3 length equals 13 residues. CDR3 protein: CASSYDSTDTQYF. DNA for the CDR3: TGTGCCAGCAGCTATGACAGTACAGATACGCAGTATTTT.

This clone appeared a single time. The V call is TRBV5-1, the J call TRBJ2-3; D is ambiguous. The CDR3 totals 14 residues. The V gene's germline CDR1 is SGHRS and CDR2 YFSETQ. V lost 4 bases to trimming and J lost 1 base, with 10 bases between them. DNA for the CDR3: TGCGCCAGCAGCCTAGAGCACGGCACAGATACGCAGTATTTT. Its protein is CASSLEHGTDTQYF.

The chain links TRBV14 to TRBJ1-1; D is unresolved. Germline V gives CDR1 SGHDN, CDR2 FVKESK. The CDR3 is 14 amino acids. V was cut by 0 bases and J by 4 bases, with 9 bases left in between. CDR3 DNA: TGTGCCAGCAGCCAAGAGCTCTCCAGCACTGAAGCTTTCTTT. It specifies CASSQELSSTEAFF.

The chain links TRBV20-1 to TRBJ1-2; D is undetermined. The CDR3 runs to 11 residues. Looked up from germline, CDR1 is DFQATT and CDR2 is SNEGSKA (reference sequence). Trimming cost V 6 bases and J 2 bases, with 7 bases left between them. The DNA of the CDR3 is TGCAGTGCGGGCGGGAACTATGGCTACACCTTC. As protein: CSAGGNYGYTF.

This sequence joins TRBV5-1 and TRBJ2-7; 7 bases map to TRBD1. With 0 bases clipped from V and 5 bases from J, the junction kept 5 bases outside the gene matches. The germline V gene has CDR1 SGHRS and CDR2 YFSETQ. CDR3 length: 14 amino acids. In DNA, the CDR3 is TGCGCCAGCAGCTTGGGACAGGGAACCCACGAGCAGTACTTC. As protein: CASSLGQGTHEQYF.

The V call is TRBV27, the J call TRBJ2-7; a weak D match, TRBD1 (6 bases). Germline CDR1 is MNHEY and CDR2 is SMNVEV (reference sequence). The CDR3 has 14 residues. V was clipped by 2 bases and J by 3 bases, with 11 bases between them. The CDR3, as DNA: TGTGCCAGCAGTTTAAGGGACACCGACTACGAGCAGTACTTC. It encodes CASSLRDTDYEQYF.

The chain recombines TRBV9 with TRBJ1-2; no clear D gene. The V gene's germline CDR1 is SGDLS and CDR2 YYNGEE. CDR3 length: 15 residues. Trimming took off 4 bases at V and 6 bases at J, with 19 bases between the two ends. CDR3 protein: CASSPTAGPSNGYTF. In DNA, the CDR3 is TGTGCCAGCAGCCCTACTGCGGGCCCCAGTAATGGCTACACCTTC.

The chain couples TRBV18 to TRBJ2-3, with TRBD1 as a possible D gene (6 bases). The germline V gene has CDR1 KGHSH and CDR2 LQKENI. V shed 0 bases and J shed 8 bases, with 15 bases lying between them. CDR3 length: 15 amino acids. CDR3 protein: CASSPPSGAGGTQYF. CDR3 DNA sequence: TGTGCCAGCTCACCACCGTCAGGGGCTGGGGGTACGCAGTATTTT.

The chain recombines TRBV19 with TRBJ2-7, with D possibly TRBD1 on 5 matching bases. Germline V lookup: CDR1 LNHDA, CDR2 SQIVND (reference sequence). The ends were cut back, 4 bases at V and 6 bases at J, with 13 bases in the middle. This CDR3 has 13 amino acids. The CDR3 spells CASSSRLQGEQYF. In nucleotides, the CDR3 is TGTGCCAGTAGTAGCCGCTTGCAGGGCGAGCAGTACTTC.

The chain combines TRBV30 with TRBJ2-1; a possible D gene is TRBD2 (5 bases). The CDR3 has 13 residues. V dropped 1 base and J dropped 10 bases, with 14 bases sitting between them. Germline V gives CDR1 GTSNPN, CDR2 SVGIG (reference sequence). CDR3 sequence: CAWSELGVEEQFF. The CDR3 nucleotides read TGTGCCTGGAGTGAACTAGGAGTGGAGGAGCAGTTCTTC.

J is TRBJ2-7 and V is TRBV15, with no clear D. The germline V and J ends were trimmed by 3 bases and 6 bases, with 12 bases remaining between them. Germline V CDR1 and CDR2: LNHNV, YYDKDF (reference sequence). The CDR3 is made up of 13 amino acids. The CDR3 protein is CATSRASGSEQYF. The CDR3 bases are TGTGCCACCAGCAGGGCCTCAGGCTCCGAGCAGTACTTC.

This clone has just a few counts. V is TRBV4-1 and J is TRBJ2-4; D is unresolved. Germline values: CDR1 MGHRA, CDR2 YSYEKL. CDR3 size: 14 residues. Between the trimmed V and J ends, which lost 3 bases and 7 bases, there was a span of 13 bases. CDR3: CASSHHDPGNIQYF. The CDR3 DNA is TGCGCCAGCAGCCACCACGACCCCGGGAACATTCAGTACTTC.

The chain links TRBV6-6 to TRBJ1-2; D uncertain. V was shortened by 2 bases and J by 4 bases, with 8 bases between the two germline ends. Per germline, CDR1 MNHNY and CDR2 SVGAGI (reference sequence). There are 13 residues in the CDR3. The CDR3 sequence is CASSYGGGYGYTF. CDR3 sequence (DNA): TGTGCCAGCAGTTACGGCGGCGGCTATGGCTACACCTTC.